The next 5 T cell receptor beta chains were all read from a single sample in a study of cytomegalovirus exposure and HLA in healthy donors. The primer mix had 60 Vbeta and 13 Jbeta primers. Data came from immunoSEQ multiplex PCR; TCRdb stores just in-frame clones and leaves some out. The table includes about 160,000 clones, about 72% detected once. Sequenced sample: PBMCs. The receptors were sampled from a man in his thirties or forties in good health and CMV-seropositive.

This chain connects TRBV7-2 to TRBJ2-7; possibly TRBD1 for D (6 bases). This CDR3 spans 14 amino acids. CDR1 is SGHTA, CDR2 FQGNSA, per germline. V was trimmed by 4 bases and J by 4 bases, leaving 14 bases between them. The CDR3 bases are TGTGCCAGCAGCTCTACACAGGGTGGGTACGAGCAGTACTTC. This translates into CASSSTQGGYEQYF.

The rearrangement joins TRBV7-9 to TRBJ2-3; 11 bases are shared with TRBD2. Trimming cost V 5 bases and J 4 bases; bases outside gene matches: 8. The CDR3 has 16 residues. From germline, CDR1 is SEHNR and CDR2 FQNEAQ (reference sequence). The CDR3 spells CASSHPLAGEADTQYF. In DNA, the CDR3 is TGTGCCAGCAGCCACCCACTAGCGGGGGAGGCAGATACGCAGTATTTT.

J is TRBJ1-2 and V is TRBV5-4; 7 bases are shared with TRBD1. V was clipped by 4 bases and J by 5 bases; unmatched bases: 8. CDR3 size: 14 residues. Germline values: CDR1 SGHNT, CDR2 YYREEE (reference sequence). For the CDR3, the DNA is TGTGCCAGCAGCCTAGGACAGGCAGATTATGGCTACACCTTC. This encodes CASSLGQADYGYTF.

This chain connects TRBV28 to TRBJ1-4, with no clear D. With 7 bases removed from V and 7 bases from J, the gap between germline ends came to 19 bases. The CDR3 extends over 15 amino acids. Germline assignment: CDR1 MDHEN and CDR2 SYDVKM. CDR3 amino acids: CASTSDGREGEKLFF. For the CDR3, the DNA is TGTGCCAGCACCTCCGACGGGAGGGAAGGTGAAAAACTGTTTTTT.

This chain uses TRBV5-4 with TRBJ1-4; possibly TRBD1 for D (6 bases). Germline values: CDR1 SGHNT, CDR2 YYREEE (reference sequence). The CDR3 runs to 16 residues. Trimming pared 4 bases from V and 0 bases from J, leaving 13 bases between. Here the CDR3 reads CASSPNPGATNEKLFF. CDR3 coding DNA: TGTGCCAGCAGCCCGAATCCAGGGGCAACTAATGAAAAACTGTTTTTT.